This T cell receptor (beta chain) appears in the sequencing data of a study of T cell repertoires in cytomegalovirus infection. Notes on the study in general: Dominating the ex vivo response were HLA-C-restricted CMV-specific TCR beta clonotypes.

MiXCR, run by TCRdb on the reads, gives a single entry per CDR3 protein. There are roughly 920,000 distinct CDR3 sequences in the sample; roughly 31% occur only once, and roughly 12% lies in the top ten. From germline, CDR1 is MNHEY and CDR2 SVGEGT. The length of the CDR3 is 14 residues. The J segment lost 6 bases and the V segment lost 5 bases, leaving 6 bases of the junction unmatched. This clonotype was detected a few times. Its target is not known. V is TRBV6-2 or TRBV6-3 and J is TRBJ2-2; TRBD1 matches 7 bases. The sequencing used cultured CD8+ T cells from PBMCs, collected from culture after CMV antigen stimulation. The receptor was isolated from a human donor in good health (CMV status not recorded). Some clones in this sample may be carry-over from other donors' samples. As DNA, the CDR3 is TGTGCCAGCAGTCAGAACCAGGGGGCCGGGGAGCTGTTTTTT. It codes for CASSQNQGAGELFF.